This T cell receptor beta chain came from a study of monozygotic twins with inflammatory bowel disease. Germline loops: CDR1 SGHTA, CDR2 FQGNSA. The CDR3 totals 14 residues. TCRdb reanalyzed the 5' RACE reads, giving one entry per CDR3 protein sequence and no DNA. This table lists some 150,000 distinct CDR3 sequences. The receptor comes from a human donor with ulcerative colitis or Crohn's disease, or a healthy co-twin of an affected twin (not recorded which). This chain uses TRBV7-2 with TRBJ2-3; TCRdb selects TRBD2, and the lack of DNA leaves this call unchecked. The sequencing input was blood. CDR3: CASSLNLAEDTQYF.